The 22 T cell receptor beta chains below come from one sample, sequenced in a study of beta chain features in type 1 diabetes. The authors reverse transcribed all of the isolated RNA, so sequencing captured expressed TCRB transcripts. Using immunoSEQ multiplex PCR, the repertoire was profiled, and TCRdb retains in-frame clones only, with some absent. This sample has 200,000 to 250,000 clones, with over 8.5% found just once. What was sequenced was naive CD4+ T cells from blood. These receptors were taken from a woman between 18 and 30 years old in good health.

In this sample, this clone turned up a few times. The CDR3 region has the DNA TGTGCCAGCAGCTTTTGGCGGGGGGAAAGCGAGCAGTTCTTC. The encoded protein is CASSFWRGESEQFF. The chain employs TRBV5-6 and TRBJ2-1; 8 bases line up with TRBD2. Germline assignment: CDR1 SGHDT and CDR2 YYEEEE. CDR3 length equals 14 residues. Unmatched junction bases numbered 8, after V lost 2 bases and J lost 10 bases.

The rearrangement joins TRBV30 to TRBJ2-7; tentatively, D is TRBD1 (6 bases). The V and J ends lost 3 bases and 0 bases respectively, with 12 bases between them. Germline V gene sequence: CDR1 GTSNPN, CDR2 SVGIG (reference sequence). The CDR3 runs 14 residues. In nucleotides, the CDR3 is TGTGCCTGGAGAATAACAGGGCGCTCCTACGAGCAGTACTTC. Translation gives CAWRITGRSYEQYF.

The V gene is TRBV5-4, the J gene TRBJ2-1; weak D call: TRBD1 (6 bases). The ends were cut back, 4 bases at V and 0 bases at J, with 11 bases in the middle. In germline, CDR1 is SGHNT, CDR2 YYREEE (reference sequence). The CDR3 has 15 amino acids. CDR3 sequence reads: CASSLDSSSYNEQFF. CDR3 coding DNA: TGTGCCAGCAGCCTGGACAGTAGCTCCTACAATGAGCAGTTCTTC.

This clone was observed a handful of times. The gene calls are TRBV15 and TRBJ2-1, with D maybe TRBD1 (5 bases). The germline V gene encodes CDR1 LNHNV and CDR2 YYDKDF (reference sequence). This CDR3 comprises 15 residues. V was clipped by 5 bases and J by 8 bases, with 19 bases between them. The CDR3: CATSPSRQGADEQFF. The CDR3 nucleotides are TGTGCCACCAGCCCTTCCCGACAAGGGGCGGATGAGCAGTTCTTC. The whole variable domain, filled in from reference TRBV15 and TRBJ2-1, reads DAMVIQNPRYQVTQFGKPVTLSCSQTLNHNVMYWYQQKSSQAPKLLFHYYDKDFNNEADTPDNFQSRRPNTSFCFLDIRSPGLGDTAMYLCATSPSRQGADEQFFGPGTRLTVL.

This clone appeared a few times. The chain recombines TRBV19 with TRBJ2-1; D perhaps matches TRBD1 (5 bases). The V gene lost 5 bases and the J gene lost 6 bases, with 14 bases spanning the gap. CDR3 length equals 14 residues. CDR1 LNHDA and CDR2 SQIVND come from the germline V gene (reference sequence). CDR3 amino acids: CASSGRERFNEQFF. DNA for the CDR3: TGTGCCAGTAGTGGCAGGGAAAGGTTCAATGAGCAGTTCTTC.

This clone was found many times. The chain employs TRBV4-2 and TRBJ2-7; 8 nucleotides match TRBD1. The CDR3 is 14 amino acids. Germline CDR1 LGHNA, CDR2 YNFKEQ. V dropped 4 bases and J dropped 4; count of bases not matched to a gene: 6. The chain's CDR3 is CASSLPTGGYEQYF. The CDR3 region has the DNA TGTGCCAGCAGCCTCCCAACAGGGGGATACGAGCAGTACTTC.

This clone has a handful of counts. The chain is built from TRBV19 and TRBJ2-2, with 7 nucleotides matching TRBD1. Germline-derived CDR1 and CDR2 are LNHDA and SQIVND (reference sequence). The ends lost 7 bases at V and 4 bases at J; junction bases unmatched: 3. The CDR3 has 13 residues. The CDR3 is CASTTGVTGELFF. DNA of the CDR3: TGTGCCAGTACAACAGGGGTCACCGGGGAGCTGTTTTTT.

This clone has ten or more counts. The chain joins TRBV7-9 to TRBJ2-7; D might be TRBD1 (5 bases). Germline CDR1 SEHNR, CDR2 FQNEAQ (reference sequence). Trimming took off 3 bases at V and 5 bases at J, with 8 bases between the two ends. The CDR3 is 12 residues long. The CDR3 coding sequence is TGTGCCAGCAGCTTGGGGCTTAACGAGCAGTACTTC. As protein: CASSLGLNEQYF.

The chain combines TRBV7-8 with TRBJ2-7, with 7 bases identical to TRBD1. V gave up 4 bases and J gave up 3 bases; unmatched junction bases: 15. Germline CDR1 SGHVS, CDR2 FQNEAQ. This CDR3 spans 17 amino acids. CDR3 sequence: CASSSRAHRDSLYEQYF. The CDR3 DNA sequence: TGTGCCAGCAGCTCTAGGGCGCACCGGGACAGCCTCTACGAGCAGTACTTC.

J is TRBJ1-6 and V is TRBV6-6; possibly TRBD1 for D (6 bases). V lost 0 bases and J 7 bases, leaving 10 bases between the germline ends. Germline V lookup: CDR1 MNHNY, CDR2 SVGAGI (reference sequence). The CDR3 is made up of 15 amino acids. CDR3 in DNA: TGTGCCAGCAGTTACTCCACAGGGTCCAATTCACCCCTCCACTTT. Amino acids: CASSYSTGSNSPLHF.

This clone came up a few times. Other DNA sequences in this sample translate to the same CDR3. The chain links TRBV5-1 to TRBJ1-1; 8 bases are shared with TRBD1. There are 14 residues in the CDR3. CDR1 and CDR2 from the germline V gene are SGHRS and YFSETQ. V shed 1 base and J 1 base; nucleotides not matched to a gene: 0. The CDR3 is CASSLQGANTEAFF. The CDR3 DNA reads TGCGCCAGCAGCTTGCAGGGGGCGAACACTGAAGCTTTCTTT. Full variable domain (remainder filled in from reference TRBV5-1 and TRBJ1-1): KAGVTQTPRYLIKTRGQQVTLSCSPISGHRSVSWYQQTPGQGLQFLFEYFSETQRNKGNFPGRFSGRQFSNSRSEMNVSTLELGDSALYLCASSLQGANTEAFFGQGTRLTVV.

The V gene is TRBV25-1, the J gene TRBJ1-2, with 8 bases lining up with TRBD1. The CDR3 length is 14 residues. Germline lookup yields CDR1 MGHDK and CDR2 SYGVNS. The trim removed 4 bases at V and 5 bases at J, leaving 6 bases unmatched. The chain's CDR3 is CASSVSGQEYGYTF. In DNA form, the CDR3 reads TGTGCCAGCAGTGTATCGGGACAGGAATATGGCTACACCTTC.

V usage is TRBV7-6 and J usage is TRBJ2-7; 7 nucleotides line up with TRBD1. The J segment lost 3 bases and the V segment lost 1 base, leaving 3 bases of the junction unmatched. The CDR3 loop spans 14 amino acids. Germline CDR1 and CDR2: SGHVS and FNYEAQ. CDR3 coding DNA: TGTGCCAGCAGCTTAGGACAGGGAGTCTACGAGCAGTACTTC. Translation gives CASSLGQGVYEQYF.

The CDR3 region has the DNA TGTGCCAGCAGCTTGGGACAGCTTCTGGGGGGCTACACCTTC. Translating gives CASSLGQLLGGYTF. This chain links TRBV5-6 with TRBJ1-2, with TRBD1 as a possible D gene (5 bases). The V gene's germline CDR1 is SGHDT and CDR2 YYEEEE. The CDR3 extends over 14 amino acids. Trimming cost V 0 bases and J 8 bases, with 14 bases left between them.

The gene calls are TRBV9 and TRBJ2-3, with 7 nucleotides matching TRBD2. J was trimmed by 6 bases and V by 0 bases; bases with no gene match: 7. The CDR3 spans 15 residues. In germline, CDR1 is SGDLS, CDR2 YYNGEE. Here the CDR3 reads CASSVVGPAGDTQYF. As DNA, the CDR3 is TGTGCCAGCAGCGTAGTGGGGCCAGCGGGGGATACGCAGTATTTT.

This clone was observed a handful of times. The V gene is TRBV5-4, the J gene TRBJ2-5; TRBD1 agrees at 9 bases. V was clipped by 5 bases and J by 1 base; unmatched bases: 6. Germline V gene data show CDR1 as SGHNT and CDR2 as YYREEE (reference sequence). The CDR3 extends over 15 amino acids. The CDR3 loop reads CASSRTGGPQETQYF. CDR3 nucleotides: TGTGCCAGCAGTCGTACAGGGGGCCCCCAAGAGACCCAGTACTTC.

The V call is TRBV5-6, the J call TRBJ2-3, with a tentative D call TRBD2 (6 bases). The germline V and J ends were trimmed by 4 bases and 1 base, with 13 bases remaining between them. This CDR3 has 15 residues. CDR1 SGHDT and CDR2 YYEEEE come from the germline V gene. CDR3 sequence: CASSPGVGGTDTQYF. CDR3 in DNA: TGTGCCAGCAGCCCGGGGGTGGGGGGCACAGATACGCAGTATTTT.

This clone was seen a few times. The chain employs TRBV5-4 and TRBJ2-1, with 9 positions matching TRBD2. Germline trimming cut 4 bases from V and 8 bases from J; bases unmatched to any gene: 10. The CDR3 is 15 residues long. Germline V gene data show CDR1 as SGHNT and CDR2 as YYREEE (reference sequence). This CDR3 is CASSRRGGGLDEQFF. CDR3 DNA sequence: TGTGCCAGCAGCCGACGCGGGGGGGGCCTCGATGAGCAGTTCTTC.

Only a few counts were recorded for this clone. The gene calls are TRBV4-1 and TRBJ2-7; possible D gene TRBD2, 5 bases. In germline, CDR1 is MGHRA, CDR2 YSYEKL. The V end lost 1 base, the J end lost 1 base, and 14 bases lay between the germline ends. The CDR3 contains 16 residues. The CDR3 DNA reads as TGCGCCAGCAGCCAAGCACTCCGGGATCCATCCTACGAGCAGTACTTC. This gives the protein CASSQALRDPSYEQYF.

The genes are TRBV5-1 and TRBJ1-6; 8 bases match TRBD1. Germline V gene data show CDR1 as SGHRS and CDR2 as YFSETQ. This CDR3 has 16 residues. The V and J ends lost 2 bases and 4 bases, in that order; junction bases with no gene match: 5. The CDR3 sequence is CASSFRGQGYNSPLHF. The DNA of the CDR3 is TGCGCCAGCAGCTTTCGCGGACAGGGATATAATTCACCCCTCCACTTT.

This clone was counted a few times. The chain links TRBV6-5 to TRBJ1-2; D gene uncertain. CDR1 MNHEY and CDR2 SVGAGI come from the germline V gene. V lost 6 bases and J 7 bases, leaving 15 bases between the germline ends. This CDR3 is built from 13 residues. CDR3 amino acids: CASSFEGIGGYTF. In nucleotides, the CDR3 is TGTGCCAGCAGCTTCGAGGGAATCGGTGGCTACACCTTC.

This clone occurred a few times. V gene TRBV9 combines with J gene TRBJ2-3, with a possible D match to TRBD1 (6 bases). V was pared by 3 bases and J by 2 bases, with 19 bases between. CDR3 length: 17 residues. Germline V gene data show CDR1 as SGDLS and CDR2 as YYNGEE. In nucleotides, the CDR3 is TGTGCCAGCAGCGAAAAAGCAAGGACAGCATCCACAGATACGCAGTATTTT. Protein sequence: CASSEKARTASTDTQYF.